The clone carrying this T cell receptor beta chain occurred many times. No antigen is known for it. Preparation of the TCRbeta library involved a method that used unique molecular identifiers. Each CDR3 protein is one row after TCRdb ran MiXCR on the PCR reads. The sample contains over 150,000 distinct CDR3 sequences, roughly 6.5% of which appear only once. The entry originates in a study of T-cell reconstitution after alpha-beta-depleted transplantation in children. Study findings and constraints: Newly made T cells mostly supplied T-cell counts and diversity one year after transplant. Several hundred graft clones that had expanded were reportedly the source of alpha-beta T cells about two months after transplant.

This CDR3 has 11 amino acids. Germline CDR1 and CDR2: SGHRS and YFSETQ. Trimming at V came to 7 bases and at J to 3 bases, leaving 1 base not matched to a gene. The clonotype was recovered from a girl under three years old with combined immunodeficiency, due to receive a stem cell transplant. The sequenced sample was PBMCs, obtained before TCRalphabeta/CD19-depleted stem cell transplant. The rearrangement links TRBV5-1 to TRBJ2-7; 7 nucleotides match TRBD1. The chain's CDR3 is CASGTDYEQYF. In nucleotides, the CDR3 is TGCGCCAGCGGGACAGACTACGAGCAGTACTTC.